This TCR beta chain is from a study of T-cell memory formation after mild COVID-19 (dated by TCRdb to about 2021). In the study overall: TCR sequence clusters from the two donors were found to be largely donor specific. In a couple of donors, T-cell clones that expanded and contracted after mild COVID-19 were followed by sequencing TCRalpha and TCRbeta repertoires longitudinally. The cohort was made up of two young adult volunteers, one female and one male, who were previously healthy.

Broader findings and caveats from the paper: Balanced CD4/CD8 phenotypes were observed for clones contracting from day 15 to 85, whereas a bias towards CD4+ was observed for a second wave of clones expanding from day 15 to 37. Some responding clones were detected in pre-infection memory, which suggested that pre-existing cross-reactive memory T cells had joined the SARS-CoV-2 response. Only a couple of mild cases were covered in the study, and larger cohorts including severe cases with pre-infection samples were considered necessary. SARS-CoV-2 specificity was not confirmed for the second-wave clones peaking on day 37. Contracting CD4+ clones appeared mostly in the CM and EM memory subsets, whereas CD8+ clones were enriched in EMRA.

CDR1 and CDR2 are read off the germline V gene (reference sequence) as LGHDT and YNNKEL. V is reduced by 1 base and J by 5 bases, leaving a spacing of 14 bases between them. Spanning cysteine to phenylalanine, the CDR3 consists of 15 amino acids. Of all the DNA, just the CDR3 is kept, 45 bases in frame from base 1. The sample holds a few counts of this clonotype. The target of this receptor is not known. No base-level quality is on record; no much larger clone is a single base apart. Sequencing was performed on an Illumina NovaSeq 6000. TCRalpha and TCRbeta cDNA libraries were constructed by 5'RACE with constant-segment primers, with sample barcodes and unique molecular identifiers being introduced. RNA was extracted from every sample with Trizol reagent. The libraries were amplified in two PCR steps, and the second step added a second sample barcode and Illumina TruSeq adapters. Sequencing of libraries was performed on an Illumina NovaSeq with 2 x 150 bp paired-end reads. Regarding the original processing steps: Demultiplexing of reads and collapsing into UMI-guided consensus sequences were performed with migec v1.2.7. Using mixcr v2.1.11, UMI consensuses were aligned to TRA and TRB V and J templates and then assembled into clonotypes. A clonotype was counted as expanded or contracted only when both edgeR and NoisET called the clonotype significant, with the noise models trained on biological replicates. edgeR calls used a false discovery rate-adjusted p below 0.01 and a log2 fold-change threshold of 1. As an exploratory analysis of dynamics, PCA with hierarchical clustering was applied to max-normalized trajectories of the 1000 most abundant clonotypes. Separately sequenced CD4+ and CD8+ repertoires were used to assign a CD4 or CD8 phenotype to each responding clone. TCRdb passed the public sequencing reads through fastp at Q25 and MiXCR, retaining productive beta sequences. Rows are combined by CDR3 protein, so each entry shows the most common genes and DNA. The V and J calls and clone size come from TCRdb's table, not from the authors' own analysis. The sample contains approximately 400,000 distinct CDR3 sequences, approximately 24% of them found a single time. Of the sample, around 9.5% is held by the ten largest clones.

Ficoll-Paque density gradient centrifugation was used to isolate PBMCs. This chain is built from TRBV3-1 and TRBJ1-2; 5 matching bases give a weak D call of TRBD1. Sequencing was done on a sample of PBMCs or a T cell subset sorted from them (not recorded which). This clonotype originated in an adult woman who had mild COVID-19 (a few samples of this study predate the infection). The sample titles of this study are shuffled in the database, so cell type and time point are left out; the donor was told from shared clones. The nucleotide sequence reads as follows: TGTGCCAGCAGCCAAGGTGGCCGGCAGGGATATGGCTACACCTTC. Its coded protein is CASSQGGRQGYGYTF. Where the CDR3 stops, the reference TRBV3-1 and TRBJ1-2 genes take over; the full variable domain is DTAVSQTPKYLVTQMGNDKSIKCEQNLGHDTMYWYKQDSKKFLKIMFSYNNKELIINETVPNRFSPKSPDKAHLNLHINSLELGDSAVYFCASSQGGRQGYGYTFGSGTRLTVV.